One TCR beta chain is described in this entry. The clone's antigen remains unknown. Base quality data are lacking; no much larger clone is found one base away. RNA was extracted using the RNeasy kit, and roughly 0.45 to 1 microgram was reverse transcribed with random hexamers. The immunoSEQ multiplex PCR assay, covering 54 Vbeta and 13 Jbeta segments, was used to amplify TCR beta CDR3 regions. PCR amplification bias was corrected using a synthetic template baseline for primer optimization and computational correction. Per the authors' processing: Reads were annotated to V, D and J genes according to IMGT and were analyzed with immunoSEQ Analyzer, with only productive sequences retained. Clonality was calculated as one minus the Shannon entropy normalized by log2 of the number of productive unique sequences. For each patient and control, public and private clones were evaluated within the 100 most prevalent clones. Clones were defined as Susac-specific when absent from the healthy and MS cohorts, from 1,000 to 1,100 published viral clones and from other ImmuneACCESS disease sequences. TCRdb redid the processing of the public reads, applying fastp at Q25 and MiXCR, and retained in-frame beta chains. Rows merge per CDR3 protein into single entries with the most common DNA and genes. TCRdb, not the original authors, processed these V and J calls. The sample profile shows 300,000 or so distinct CDR3 sequences; 90% to 95% of them were found once. Together, the top ten hold 0.06% to 0.075% of the sample.

The sample comes from a study of CD8 T cells in Susac syndrome (dated by TCRdb to 2018 to 2020). For context, the study as a whole: Whether CD8+ T cell activation and differentiation in Susac syndrome was antigen driven was tested using repertoire sequencing.

Study-wide conclusions, independent of this receptor: The number of individuals in the TCR sequencing and HLA analysis was acknowledged as relatively small.

From the germline V gene (reference sequence), CDR1 is LNHDA and CDR2 is SQIVND. The CDR3 spans 12 residues, from the cysteine through the phenylalanine. Only CDR3 DNA remains: 36 bases, in frame from the first base. At the junction V is shortened by 4 bases and J by 5 bases, with 8 bases in between. Peripheral blood CD8+ and CD4+ T cells from healthy donors, Susac syndrome patients and multiple sclerosis patients were profiled using high-throughput TCR beta sequencing. The multiple sclerosis controls were treatment-naive patients who had stable or active relapsing-remitting disease and met the revised McDonald criteria. Bulk CD8+ and CD4+ T cells were purified by magnetic negative isolation, while CD8+ TEMRA cells were enriched using FACS. Blood was drawn into EDTA tubes, processed within 24 hours, and PBMCs were isolated by density gradient centrifugation. PBMCs intended for TCR sequencing were cryopreserved in liquid nitrogen and thawed later in a water bath at 37 degrees C. A purity of at least 90% was achieved for sorted or isolated CD4+, CD8+ and CD8+ TEMRA cells.

The sequenced sample consisted of CD4+ T cells from PBMCs. The origin of this receptor is a human donor with multiple sclerosis. In this chain, TRBV19 is recombined with TRBJ1-1, with the D segment identity uncertain. The CDR3 has the sequence CASSNRGTEAFF. Read as DNA, the sequence is TGTGCCAGTAGTAACCGAGGGACTGAAGCTTTCTTT.